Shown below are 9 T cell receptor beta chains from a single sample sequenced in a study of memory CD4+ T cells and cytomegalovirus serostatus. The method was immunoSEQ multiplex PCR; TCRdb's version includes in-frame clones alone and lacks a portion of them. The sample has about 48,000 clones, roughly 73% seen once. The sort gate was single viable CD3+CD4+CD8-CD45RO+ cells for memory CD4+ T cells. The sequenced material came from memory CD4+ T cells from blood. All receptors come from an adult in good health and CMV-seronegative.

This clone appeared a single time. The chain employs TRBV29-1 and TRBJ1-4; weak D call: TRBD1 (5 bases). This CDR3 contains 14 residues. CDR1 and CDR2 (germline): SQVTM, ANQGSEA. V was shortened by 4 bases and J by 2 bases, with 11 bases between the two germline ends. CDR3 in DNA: TGCAGCGTTGGTTCAGGGCGGACTAATGAAAAACTGTTTTTT. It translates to CSVGSGRTNEKLFF.

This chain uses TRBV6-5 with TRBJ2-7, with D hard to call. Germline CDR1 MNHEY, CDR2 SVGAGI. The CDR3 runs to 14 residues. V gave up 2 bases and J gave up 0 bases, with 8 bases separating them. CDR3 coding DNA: TGTGCCAGCAGTTACCAGGCAGTCTCCTACGAGCAGTACTTC. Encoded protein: CASSYQAVSYEQYF.

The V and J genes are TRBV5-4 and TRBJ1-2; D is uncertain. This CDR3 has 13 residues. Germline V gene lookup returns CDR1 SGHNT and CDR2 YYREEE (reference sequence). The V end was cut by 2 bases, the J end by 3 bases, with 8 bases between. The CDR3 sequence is CASSLWVDYGYTF. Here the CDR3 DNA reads TGTGCCAGCAGCTTATGGGTTGACTATGGCTACACCTTC.

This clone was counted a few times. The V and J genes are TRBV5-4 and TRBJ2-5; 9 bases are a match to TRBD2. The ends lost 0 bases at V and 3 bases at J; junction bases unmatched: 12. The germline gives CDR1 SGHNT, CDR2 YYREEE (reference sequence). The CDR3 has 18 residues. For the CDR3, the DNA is TGTGCCAGCAGCTTGGAGGCAAGCGGGAGGCCAACCAAAGAGACCCAGTACTTC. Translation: CASSLEASGRPTKETQYF.

DNA for the CDR3: TGCAGCGTGGATTGGGTGGGGGAATGGGGCTATAGCAATCAGCCCCAGCATTTT. Translating gives CSVDWVGEWGYSNQPQHF. The gene calls are TRBV29-1 and TRBJ1-5; perhaps TRBD1 as D (5 bases). Germline V gene sequence: CDR1 SQVTM, CDR2 ANQGSEA. The CDR3 is 18 amino acids. Trimming removed 6 bases at V and 0 bases at J, with 24 bases between.

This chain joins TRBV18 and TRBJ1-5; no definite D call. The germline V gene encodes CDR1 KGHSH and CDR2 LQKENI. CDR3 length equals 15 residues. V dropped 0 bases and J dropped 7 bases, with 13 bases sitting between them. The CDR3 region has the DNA TGTGCCAGCTCACCACCGATGAGAGTAGGACAGCCCCAGCATTTT. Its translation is CASSPPMRVGQPQHF.

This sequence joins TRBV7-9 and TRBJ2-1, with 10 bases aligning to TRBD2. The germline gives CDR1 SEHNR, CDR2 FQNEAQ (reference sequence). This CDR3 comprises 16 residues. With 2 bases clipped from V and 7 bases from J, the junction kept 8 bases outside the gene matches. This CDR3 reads CASSLPSGGAENEQFF. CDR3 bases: TGTGCCAGCAGCTTACCCAGCGGGGGGGCCGAGAATGAGCAGTTCTTC.

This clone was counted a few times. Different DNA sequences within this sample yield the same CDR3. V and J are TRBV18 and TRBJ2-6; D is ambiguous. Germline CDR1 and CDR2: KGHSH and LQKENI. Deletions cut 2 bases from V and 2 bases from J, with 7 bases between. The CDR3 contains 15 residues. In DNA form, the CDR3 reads TGTGCCAGCTCACCAGATCTTACTGGGGCCAACGTCCTGACTTTC. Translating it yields CASSPDLTGANVLTF.

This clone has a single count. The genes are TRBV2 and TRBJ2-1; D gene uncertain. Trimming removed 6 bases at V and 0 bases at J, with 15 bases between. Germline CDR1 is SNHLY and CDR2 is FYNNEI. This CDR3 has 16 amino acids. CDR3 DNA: TGTGCCAGCAGGGCCGAGAGCAAGAGCTCCTACAATGAGCAGTTCTTC. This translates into CASRAESKSSYNEQFF.